This TCR beta chain was documented in a study of shared clonotypes between healthy human individuals. Sequencing used immunoSEQ multiplex PCR; TCRdb keeps in-frame clones, though not all of them. The table shows about 1.1 million clones, with about four fifths occurring only once. Per germline, CDR1 SNHLY and CDR2 FYNNEI. V shed 4 bases and J shed 4 bases, with 8 bases lying between them. The CDR3 is 14 residues long. The TCR comes from a man aged 18 to 30 in good health. Some clones in this sample may be carry-over from other donors' samples. This chain connects TRBV2 to TRBJ2-6, with a tentative D call TRBD2 (6 bases). Input material: memory CD4+ T cells from PBMCs. Subset reported: CD45RA-negative fraction. CDR3 DNA: TGTGCCAGCAGTGCCACTAGCGGGGCCAACGTCCTGACTTTC. As protein: CASSATSGANVLTF.